This T cell receptor (beta chain) was retrieved from a study of T cells in women clearing cervical HPV infection. Germline V lookup: CDR1 SGHDT, CDR2 YYEEEE. The J segment lost 4 bases and the V segment lost 4 bases, leaving 7 bases of the junction unmatched. This CDR3 has 15 amino acids. A word on this clone: The sequenced fragment ends 3 residues before the CDR3 boundary, so the rest is inferred from the germline J gene.

Measured with immunoSEQ multiplex PCR; TCRdb has only the in-frame clones, and not every one. Recorded here are 20,000 to 25,000 clones; the top ten clones represent more than 8.5%. The rearrangement uses TRBV5-6 and TRBJ2-3; 9 positions agree with TRBD1. Sequenced sample: blood buffy coat. The TCR comes from a woman aged 18-70 years with a cervical HPV16 infection that either progressed to CIN3+ or cleared (not recorded which). The CDR3 bases that were read are TGTGCCAGCAGCAAACCGGGACAGGGTGCAGATACG. The encoded protein is CASSKPGQGADT. The full CDR3 reads CASSKPGQGADTQYF. Full variable domain (remainder filled in from reference TRBV5-6 and TRBJ2-3): DAGVTQSPTHLIKTRGQQVTLRCSPKSGHDTVSWYQQALGQGPQFIFQYYEEEERQRGNFPDRFSGHQFPNYSSELNVNALLLGDSALYLCASSKPGQGADTQYFGPGTRLTVL.